Below are 27 T cell receptor beta chains sequenced from a single sample in a study of blood T cells in healthy people across ages. A second 7 to 11 cycle PCR used barcoded and J-beta primers. One entry per CDR3 protein, called by TCRdb with MiXCR from the 5' RACE reads. The sample has some 1.5 million distinct CDR3 sequences; about 30% are singletons. The sequencing input was blood. These receptors were obtained from a woman under 40 in good health.

This chain connects TRBV6-5 to TRBJ2-7; the match to TRBD1 covers 8 bases. CDR3 length: 15 residues. Germline-derived CDR1 and CDR2 are MNHEY and SVGAGI. The J segment lost 0 bases and the V segment lost 0 bases, leaving 1 base of the junction unmatched. The CDR3 loop reads CASSYSGQGSYEQYF. The DNA for the CDR3 is TGTGCCAGCAGTTACTCCGGACAGGGCTCCTACGAGCAGTACTTC.

This clonotype turned up a few times. The rearrangement links TRBV5-1 to TRBJ1-5, with 11 bases identical to TRBD1. Germline V CDR1 and CDR2: SGHRS, YFSETQ. V was clipped by 2 bases and J by 5 bases; unmatched bases: 3. This CDR3 contains 15 residues. The CDR3: CASSFGGQGDQPQHF. CDR3 nucleotide sequence: TGCGCCAGCAGCTTCGGGGGACAGGGGGATCAGCCCCAGCATTTT.

This clonotype was detected ten times or more. This chain links TRBV20-1 with TRBJ2-6, with 9 bases identical to TRBD1. Looked up from germline, CDR1 is DFQATT and CDR2 is SNEGSKA (reference sequence). The trim removed 3 bases at V and 0 bases at J, leaving 9 bases unmatched. The CDR3 has 18 amino acids. CDR3 nucleotides: TGCAGTGCTAGGCCCCCGACAGGGGGTTTCTCTGGGGCCAACGTCCTGACTTTC. Encoded protein: CSARPPTGGFSGANVLTF.

As to this clonotype: Relative to the germline gene, one junction end is altered; a read error may explain this. The rearrangement uses TRBV27 and TRBJ2-1; D assignment may be TRBD1 or TRBD2 (5 bases each). The germline V gene has CDR1 MNHEY and CDR2 SMNVEV (reference sequence). This CDR3 is built from 15 residues. The CDR3 reads CVSSPLGRSKDEQFF. In nucleotides, the CDR3 is TGTGTCAGCAGTCCCCTGGGACGGTCTAAGGATGAGCAGTTCTTC.

This clonotype occurred many times. V is TRBV4-3 and J is TRBJ2-5; TRBD2 might be the D (6 bases). Germline values: CDR1 LGHNA, CDR2 YSLEER. V gave up 0 bases and J gave up 10 bases, with 9 bases separating them. The length of the CDR3 is 12 residues. The CDR3 loop reads CASSQEGRDQYF. CDR3 in DNA: TGCGCCAGCAGCCAAGAGGGGCGGGACCAGTACTTC.

This clonotype appeared a single time. V and J are TRBV19 and TRBJ2-1, with 10 bases aligning to TRBD2. The DNA end favors TRBJ2-7, so the J call may be wrong. The germline V gene encodes CDR1 LNHDA and CDR2 SQIVND (reference sequence). CDR3 length: 15 residues. CDR3 sequence: CASSITSGTYNEQYF. CDR3 nucleotides: TGTGCCAGTAGTATTACTAGCGGGACCTACAATGAGCAGTACTTC.

This clonotype was observed at least ten times. The rearrangement links TRBV12-3 or TRBV12-4 to TRBJ2-5, with TRBD1 matching over 12 bases. Trimming removed 5 bases from V and 6 bases from J; junction bases left unmatched: 4. CDR3 length equals 14 residues. Written as DNA, the CDR3 is TGTGCCAGCAGTCCGGGACAGGGGGCGCAGACCCAGTACTTC. Translation: CASSPGQGAQTQYF.

The chain uses TRBV5-1 and TRBJ1-6, with TRBD1 matching over 9 bases. The junction had 7 bases not matched to a gene; V was cut back by 7 bases and J by 8 bases. The CDR3 is 14 amino acids. Germline-derived CDR1 and CDR2 are SGHRS and YFSETQ. The CDR3 is CASGPGQGYSPLHF. The CDR3 DNA reads TGCGCCAGCGGACCGGGACAGGGTTATTCACCCCTCCACTTT.

The chain joins TRBV30 to TRBJ1-2; possible D gene TRBD1, 5 bases. Germline CDR1 reads GTSNPN; CDR2 reads SVGIG (reference sequence). This CDR3 is 11 amino acids long. Trimming took off 8 bases at V and 6 bases at J, with 13 bases between the two ends. CDR3 region: CARGLRNGYTF. The CDR3, as DNA: TGTGCCCGGGGACTGCGAAATGGCTACACCTTC.

Details on this clonotype: A much larger clonotype is one base distant, so this may be a read error. The V call is TRBV7-2, the J call TRBJ2-1; 8 nucleotides agree with TRBD2. Germline V lookup: CDR1 SGHTA, CDR2 FQGNSA. V was pared by 4 bases and J by 9 bases, with 8 bases of the junction left unmatched. This CDR3 comprises 14 residues. CDR3 sequence (DNA): TGTGCCAGCAGCTCCTGGCCGGGAGGGCCTGAGCAGTTCTTC. Its translation: CASSSWPGGPEQFF. Full variable domain (missing parts from reference TRBV7-2 and TRBJ2-1): GAGVSQSPSNKVTEKGKDVELRCDPISGHTALYWYRQSLGQGLEFLIYFQGNSAPDKSGLPSDRFSAERTGGSVSTLTIQRTQQEDSAVYLCASSSWPGGPEQFFGPGTRLTVL.

The gene calls are TRBV6-5 and TRBJ2-3; 14 nucleotides match TRBD2. Germline trimming cut 2 bases from V and 0 bases from J; bases unmatched to any gene: 4. CDR3 length: 18 residues. Germline V gene lookup returns CDR1 MNHEY and CDR2 SVGAGI. The CDR3 DNA reads as TGTGCCAGCAGTTACGGGGGACTAGCGGGAGCTAGCACAGATACGCAGTATTTT. Its translation is CASSYGGLAGASTDTQYF.

There are a few counts of this clonotype. The chain has TRBV12-3 or TRBV12-4 and TRBJ1-6; no clear D. CDR3 length: 15 residues. The germline V and J ends were trimmed by 6 bases and 7 bases, with 16 bases remaining between them. The CDR3 nucleotides are TGTGCCAGCAGGGCTATCACAGCGACAAATTCACCCCTCCACTTT. It specifies CASRAITATNSPLHF.

The J gene is TRBJ1-2, the V gene TRBV6-5; TRBD1 agrees at 7 bases. J was trimmed by 6 bases and V by 6 bases; bases with no gene match: 10. This CDR3 spans 14 amino acids. Looked up from germline, CDR1 is MNHEY and CDR2 is SVGAGI. CDR3 sequence: CASRRTGAQDGYTF. The DNA of the CDR3 is TGTGCCAGCAGGCGCACAGGGGCCCAGGATGGCTACACCTTC.

This clonotype has a count of ten or more. The CDR3 protein is CATGLRQGTQYF. CDR3 bases: TGTGCCACGGGCTTAAGGCAGGGGACCCAGTACTTC. The chain joins TRBV27 to TRBJ2-5; possibly TRBD1 for D (5 bases). Germline V gene data show CDR1 as MNHEY and CDR2 as SMNVEV (reference sequence). V was pared by 10 bases and J by 7 bases, with 16 bases between. The CDR3 has 12 amino acids.

This clonotype occurred a few times. CDR3 DNA: TGCAGTGCTTTCTCTAGCGGGAGAATAGATACGCAGTATTTT. This gives the protein CSAFSSGRIDTQYF. This chain links TRBV20-1 with TRBJ2-3; 10 positions match TRBD2. The junction had 7 bases not matched to a gene; V was cut back by 5 bases and J by 5 bases. The CDR3 has 14 amino acids. Germline loops: CDR1 DFQATT, CDR2 SNEGSKA (reference sequence).

There are a few counts of this clonotype. The J gene is TRBJ1-6, the V gene TRBV7-9, with unresolved D. The CDR3 is 16 amino acids. Trimming left V 5 bases short and J 2 bases short, with 13 bases between. The germline V gene encodes CDR1 SEHNR and CDR2 FQNEAQ (reference sequence). DNA of the CDR3: TGTGCCAGCAGCCAAAGATCCGGGACCTATAATTCACCCCTCCACTTT. Amino acids: CASSQRSGTYNSPLHF.

This clonotype was found a few times. CDR3 residues: CASSLVGSPYGYTF. DNA of the CDR3: TGTGCCAGCAGTTTAGTCGGGAGTCCCTATGGCTACACCTTC. The chain joins TRBV12-3 or TRBV12-4 to TRBJ1-2; D unresolved. The CDR3 contains 14 residues. V was cut by 1 base and J by 4 bases, with 10 bases left in between.

DNA for the CDR3: TGTGCCAGCAGCGCGCAAACAGGGGTCTATGGCTACACCTTC. This encodes CASSAQTGVYGYTF. V gene TRBV9 combines with J gene TRBJ1-2; 7 positions agree with TRBD1. There are 14 residues in the CDR3. Germline-derived CDR1 and CDR2 are SGDLS and YYNGEE. The trim removed 3 bases at V and 4 bases at J, leaving 6 bases unmatched.

This clonotype was detected a few times. The rearrangement uses TRBV5-1 and TRBJ1-1; D remains ambiguous. Germline-derived CDR1 and CDR2 are SGHRS and YFSETQ. The CDR3 is 15 amino acids. V lost 0 bases and J lost 1, with 10 bases in between. The CDR3 loop reads CASSLDGETNTEAFF. For the CDR3, the DNA is TGCGCCAGCAGCTTGGACGGTGAAACGAACACTGAAGCTTTCTTT.

This clonotype was seen just once. Mismatch with germline at one junction end may stem from a read error. The chain employs TRBV5-1 and TRBJ2-7; D ambiguous. Germline CDR1 is SGHRS and CDR2 is YFSETQ. CDR3 length equals 11 residues. The CDR3 is CASSHSYKQYF. As DNA, the CDR3 is TGCGCCAGCAGCCATTCCTACAAGCAGTACTTC. The whole variable domain, remainder taken from reference TRBV5-1 and TRBJ2-7, is KAGVTQTPRYLIKTRGQQVTLSCSPISGHRSVSWYQQTPGQGLQFLFEYFSETQRNKGNFPGRFSGRQFSNSRSEMNVSTLELGDSALYLCASSHSYKQYFGPGTRLTVT.

This rearrangement joins TRBV15 to TRBJ2-3; D is unclear. The ends were cut back, 0 bases at V and 5 bases at J, with 15 bases in the middle. In germline, CDR1 is LNHNV, CDR2 YYDKDF (reference sequence). The CDR3 is made up of 16 amino acids. This CDR3 is CATSRDPVNRGDTQYF. CDR3 DNA: TGTGCCACCAGCAGAGATCCAGTGAACAGAGGAGATACGCAGTATTTT.

This clonotype was observed a handful of times. This chain joins TRBV14 and TRBJ2-1; D is undetermined. The CDR3 totals 13 residues. V lost 4 bases and J 10 bases, leaving 14 bases between the germline ends. The germline V gene encodes CDR1 SGHDN and CDR2 FVKESK. The DNA for the CDR3 is TGTGCCAGCAGCCCAAAGCGACTGGGGGAGCAGTTCTTC. Protein sequence: CASSPKRLGEQFF. The full variable domain, its missing parts supplied by reference TRBV14 and TRBJ2-1, is EAGVTQFPSHSVIEKGQTVTLRCDPISGHDNLYWYRRVMGKEIKFLLHFVKESKQDESGMPNNRFLAERTGGTYSTLKVQPAELEDSGVYFCASSPKRLGEQFFGPGTRLTVL.

This clonotype turned up a few times. The J gene is TRBJ1-6, the V gene TRBV28, with 9 bases matching TRBD1. Germline CDR1 MDHEN, CDR2 SYDVKM. CDR3 length: 15 amino acids. With V trimmed by 6 bases and J by 8 bases, 8 bases remained unmatched. This CDR3 reads CASRSVGTGYSPLHF. The CDR3 bases are TGTGCCAGCAGATCGGTCGGGACAGGGTATTCACCCCTCCACTTT.

The V and J genes are TRBV20-1 and TRBJ1-6, with unresolved D. Germline V gives CDR1 DFQATT, CDR2 SNEGSKA (reference sequence). Trimming took 3 bases from V and 8 from J, leaving 11 bases between them. The CDR3 is 13 residues long. CDR3 nucleotide sequence: TGCAGTGCTAGGGAATTTGGGCATTCACCCCTCCACTTT. Protein: CSAREFGHSPLHF.

The chain joins TRBV11-2 to TRBJ2-5; weak D call: TRBD2 (5 bases). Trimming shortened V by 5 bases and J by 5 bases, and 18 bases separated the two germline ends. This CDR3 is 15 amino acids long. Germline lookup yields CDR1 SGHAT and CDR2 FQNNGV. The CDR3, as DNA: TGTGCCAGCAGCCCCGGCCCCGCGAGAGGGGAGACCCAGTACTTC. As protein: CASSPGPARGETQYF.

This clonotype has a count of ten or more. This chain joins TRBV7-9 and TRBJ2-3; 11 bases fit TRBD2. Per germline, CDR1 SEHNR and CDR2 FQNEAQ (reference sequence). After removal of 6 bases from V and 2 bases from J, the junction contained 4 bases not matched to a gene. This CDR3 region has 15 residues. The CDR3 coding sequence is TGTGCCAGCAGTTTACTAGCGGGAGACACAGATACGCAGTATTTT. The encoded protein is CASSLLAGDTDTQYF.

Remarks on this clonotype: A much larger clone lies one base from this, so it may be a read error. This chain links TRBV7-3 with TRBJ2-5; D possibly corresponds to TRBD2 (5 bases). CDR1 is SGHTA and CDR2 is FQGTGA in the germline V gene. CDR3 length equals 15 residues. The CDR3: CVSSFVPGTSETQYF. The DNA for the CDR3 is TGTGTCAGCAGCTTCGTTCCGGGAACGTCAGAGACCCAGTACTTC. The complete variable domain, with remaining parts taken from reference TRBV7-3 and TRBJ2-5, reads GAGVSQTPSNKVTEKGKYVELRCDPISGHTALYWYRQSLGQGPEFLIYFQGTGAADDSGLPNDRFFAVRPEGSVSTLKIQRTERGDSAVYLCVSSFVPGTSETQYFGPGTRLLVL.